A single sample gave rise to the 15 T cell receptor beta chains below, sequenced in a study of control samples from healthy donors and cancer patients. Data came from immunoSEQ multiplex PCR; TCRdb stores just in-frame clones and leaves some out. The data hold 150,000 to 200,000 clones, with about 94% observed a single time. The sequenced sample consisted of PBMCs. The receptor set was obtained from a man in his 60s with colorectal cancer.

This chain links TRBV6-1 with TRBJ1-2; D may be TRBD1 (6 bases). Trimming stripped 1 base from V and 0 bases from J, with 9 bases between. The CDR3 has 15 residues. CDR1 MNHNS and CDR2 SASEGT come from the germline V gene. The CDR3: CASSEGPGANYGYTF. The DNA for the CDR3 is TGTGCCAGCAGTGAAGGCCCAGGGGCTAACTATGGCTACACCTTC.

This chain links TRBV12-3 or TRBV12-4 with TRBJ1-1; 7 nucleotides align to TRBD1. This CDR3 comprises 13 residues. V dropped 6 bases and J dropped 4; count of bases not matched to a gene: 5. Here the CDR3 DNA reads TGTGCCAGCAGCGATCAGGGGGGCACTGAAGCTTTCTTT. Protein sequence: CASSDQGGTEAFF.

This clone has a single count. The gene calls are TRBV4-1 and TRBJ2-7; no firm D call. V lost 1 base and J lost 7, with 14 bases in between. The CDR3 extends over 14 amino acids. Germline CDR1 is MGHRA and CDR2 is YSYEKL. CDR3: CASSQVFTLGEQYF. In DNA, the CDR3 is TGCGCCAGCAGCCAAGTCTTTACTTTGGGGGAGCAGTACTTC.

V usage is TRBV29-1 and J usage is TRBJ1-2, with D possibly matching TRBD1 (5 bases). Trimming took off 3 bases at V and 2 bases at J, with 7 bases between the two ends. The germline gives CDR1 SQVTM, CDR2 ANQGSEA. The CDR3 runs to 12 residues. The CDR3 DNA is TGCAGCGTTGACCCAGGGAACTATGGCTACACCTTC. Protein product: CSVDPGNYGYTF.

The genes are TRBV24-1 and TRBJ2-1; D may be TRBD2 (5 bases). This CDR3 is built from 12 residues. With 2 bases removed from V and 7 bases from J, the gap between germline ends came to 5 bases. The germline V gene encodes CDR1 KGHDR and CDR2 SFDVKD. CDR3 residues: CATSDWTNEQFF. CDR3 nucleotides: TGTGCCACCAGTGATTGGACTAATGAGCAGTTCTTC.

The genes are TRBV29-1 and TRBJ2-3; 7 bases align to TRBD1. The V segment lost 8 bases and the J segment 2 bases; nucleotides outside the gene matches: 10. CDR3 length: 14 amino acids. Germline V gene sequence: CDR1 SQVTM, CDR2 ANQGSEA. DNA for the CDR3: TGCAGCTTTCGGAGTGGGACAGCCACAGATACGCAGTATTTT. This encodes CSFRSGTATDTQYF.

Here the CDR3 DNA reads TGCGCCAGCAGCCAAGGTTCAGGGCAGGGGGCGGGAGGCTACACCTTC. Amino acids: CASSQGSGQGAGGYTF. The chain links TRBV4-1 to TRBJ1-2, with 8 bases that match TRBD1. The CDR3 runs 16 residues. Germline V gene lookup returns CDR1 MGHRA and CDR2 YSYEKL. Unmatched junction bases numbered 12, after V lost 1 base and J lost 8 bases.

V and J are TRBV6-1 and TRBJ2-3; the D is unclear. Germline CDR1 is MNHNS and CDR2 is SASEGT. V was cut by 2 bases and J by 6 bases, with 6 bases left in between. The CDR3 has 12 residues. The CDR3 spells CASSEQGDTQYF. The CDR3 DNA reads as TGTGCCAGCAGTGAACAAGGGGATACGCAGTATTTT.

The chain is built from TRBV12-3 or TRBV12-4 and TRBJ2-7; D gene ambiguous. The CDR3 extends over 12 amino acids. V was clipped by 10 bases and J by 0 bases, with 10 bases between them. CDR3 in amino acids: CATRADSYEQYF. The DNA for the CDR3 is TGTGCCACCCGGGCAGACTCCTACGAGCAGTACTTC.

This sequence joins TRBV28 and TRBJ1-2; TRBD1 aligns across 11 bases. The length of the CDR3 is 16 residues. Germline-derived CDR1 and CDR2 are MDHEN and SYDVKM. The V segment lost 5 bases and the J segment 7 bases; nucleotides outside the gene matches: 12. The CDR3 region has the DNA TGTGCCAGCAGTGTTGGACAGGGGGCTGTAAGGGTTGGCTACACCTTC. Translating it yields CASSVGQGAVRVGYTF.

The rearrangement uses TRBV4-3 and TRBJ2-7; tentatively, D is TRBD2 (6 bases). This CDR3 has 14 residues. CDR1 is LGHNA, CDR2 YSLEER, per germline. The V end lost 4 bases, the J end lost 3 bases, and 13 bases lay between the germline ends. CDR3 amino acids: CASSRGIGDYEQYF. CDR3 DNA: TGCGCCAGCAGCCGCGGGATAGGGGACTACGAGCAGTACTTC.

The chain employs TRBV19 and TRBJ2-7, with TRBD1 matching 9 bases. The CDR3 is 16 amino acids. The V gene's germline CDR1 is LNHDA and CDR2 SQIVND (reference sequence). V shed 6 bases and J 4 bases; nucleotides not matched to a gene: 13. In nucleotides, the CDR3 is TGTGCCAGTAGCTTGTCCGGGACAGGGTTTACTTACGAGCAGTACTTC. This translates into CASSLSGTGFTYEQYF.

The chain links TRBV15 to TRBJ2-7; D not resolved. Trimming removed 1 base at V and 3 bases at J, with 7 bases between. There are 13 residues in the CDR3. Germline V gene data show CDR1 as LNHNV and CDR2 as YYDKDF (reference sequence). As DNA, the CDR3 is TGTGCCACCAGCAGAGTTGCCATCTACGAGCAGTACTTC. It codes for CATSRVAIYEQYF.

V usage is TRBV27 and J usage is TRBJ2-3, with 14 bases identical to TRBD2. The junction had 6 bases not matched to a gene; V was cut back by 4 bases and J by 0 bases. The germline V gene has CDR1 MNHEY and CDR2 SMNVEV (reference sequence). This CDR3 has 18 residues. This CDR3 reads CASSWGTSGGPSTDTQYF. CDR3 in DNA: TGTGCCAGCAGTTGGGGGACTAGCGGGGGCCCTAGCACAGATACGCAGTATTTT.

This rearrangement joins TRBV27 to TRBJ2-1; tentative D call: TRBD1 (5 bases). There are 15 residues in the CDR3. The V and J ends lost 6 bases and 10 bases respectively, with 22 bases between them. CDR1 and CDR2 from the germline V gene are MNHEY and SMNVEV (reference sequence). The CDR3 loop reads CASSTRTNKGWEQFF. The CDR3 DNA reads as TGTGCCAGCAGCACCCGGACAAACAAGGGTTGGGAGCAGTTCTTC.